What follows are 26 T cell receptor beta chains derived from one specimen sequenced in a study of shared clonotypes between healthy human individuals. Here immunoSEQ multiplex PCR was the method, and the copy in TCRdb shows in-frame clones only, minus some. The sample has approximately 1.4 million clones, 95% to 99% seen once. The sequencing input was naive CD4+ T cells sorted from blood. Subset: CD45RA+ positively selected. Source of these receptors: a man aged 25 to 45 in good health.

DNA for the CDR3: TGCGCCAGCAGCACCCGACAGGGATCAGATACGCAGTATTTT. Its translation: CASSTRQGSDTQYF. V is TRBV5-1 and J is TRBJ2-3; 7 nucleotides align to TRBD1. This CDR3 is 14 amino acids long. J was trimmed by 4 bases and V by 4 bases; bases with no gene match: 6. CDR1 is SGHRS, CDR2 YFSETQ, per germline.

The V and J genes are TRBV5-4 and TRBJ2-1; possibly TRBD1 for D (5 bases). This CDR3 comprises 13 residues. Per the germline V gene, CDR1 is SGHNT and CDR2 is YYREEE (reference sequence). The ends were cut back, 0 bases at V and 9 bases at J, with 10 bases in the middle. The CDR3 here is CASSLDWGGEQFF. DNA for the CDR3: TGTGCCAGCAGCTTGGATTGGGGCGGTGAGCAGTTCTTC.

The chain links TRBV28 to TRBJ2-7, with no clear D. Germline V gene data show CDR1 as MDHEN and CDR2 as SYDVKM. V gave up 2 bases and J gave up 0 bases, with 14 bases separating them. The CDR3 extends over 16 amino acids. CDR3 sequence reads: CASSLLRGSSSYEQYF. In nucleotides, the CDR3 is TGTGCCAGCAGTTTACTTCGCGGATCCAGCTCCTACGAGCAGTACTTC.

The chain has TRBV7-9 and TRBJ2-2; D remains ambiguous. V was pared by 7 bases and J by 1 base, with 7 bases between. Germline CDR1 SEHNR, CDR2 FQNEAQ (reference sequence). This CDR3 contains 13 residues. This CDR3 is CASIGRNTGELFF. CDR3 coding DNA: TGTGCCAGCATAGGAAGGAACACCGGGGAGCTGTTTTTT.

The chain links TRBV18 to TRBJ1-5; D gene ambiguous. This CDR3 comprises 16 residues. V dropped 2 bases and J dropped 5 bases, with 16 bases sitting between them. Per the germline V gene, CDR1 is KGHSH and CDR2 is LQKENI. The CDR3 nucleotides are TGTGCCAGCTCACCAAGGTATGGCAGATTCGATCAGCCCCAGCATTTT. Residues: CASSPRYGRFDQPQHF.

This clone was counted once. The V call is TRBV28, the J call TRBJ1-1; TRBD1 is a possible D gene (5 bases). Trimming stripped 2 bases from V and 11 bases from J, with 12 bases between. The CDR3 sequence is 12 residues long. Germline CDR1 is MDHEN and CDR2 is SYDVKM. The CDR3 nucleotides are TGTGCCAGCAGTTTACTATGGGGGGTCGCTTTCTTT. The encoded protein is CASSLLWGVAFF.

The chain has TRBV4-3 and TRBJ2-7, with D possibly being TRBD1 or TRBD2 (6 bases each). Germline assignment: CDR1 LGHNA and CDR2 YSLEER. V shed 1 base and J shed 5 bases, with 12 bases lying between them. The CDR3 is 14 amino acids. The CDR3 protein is CASSQVRGDNEQYF. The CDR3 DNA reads TGCGCCAGCAGCCAAGTGAGGGGGGATAACGAGCAGTACTTC.

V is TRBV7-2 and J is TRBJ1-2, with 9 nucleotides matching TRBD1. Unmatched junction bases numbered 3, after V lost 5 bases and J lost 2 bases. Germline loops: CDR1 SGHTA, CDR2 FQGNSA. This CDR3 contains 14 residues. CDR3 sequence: CASSADRGNYGYTF. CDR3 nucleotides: TGTGCCAGCAGCGCAGACAGGGGGAACTATGGCTACACCTTC.

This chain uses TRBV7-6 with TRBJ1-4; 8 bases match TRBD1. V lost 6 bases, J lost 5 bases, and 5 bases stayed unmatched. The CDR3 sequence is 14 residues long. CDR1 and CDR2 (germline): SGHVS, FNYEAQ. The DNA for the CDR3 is TGTGCCAGCAGATCCGGGACAGGAAATGAAAAACTGTTTTTT. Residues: CASRSGTGNEKLFF. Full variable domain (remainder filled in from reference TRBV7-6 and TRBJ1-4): GAGVSQSPRYKVTKRGQDVALRCDPISGHVSLYWYRQALGQGPEFLTYFNYEAQQDKSGLPNDRFSAERPEGSISTLTIQRTEQRDSAMYRCASRSGTGNEKLFFGSGTQLSVL.

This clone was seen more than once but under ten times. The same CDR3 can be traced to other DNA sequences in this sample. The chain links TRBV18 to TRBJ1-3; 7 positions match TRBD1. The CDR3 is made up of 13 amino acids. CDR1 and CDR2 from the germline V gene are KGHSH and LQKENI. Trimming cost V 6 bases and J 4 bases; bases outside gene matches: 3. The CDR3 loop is CASSLDRGNTIYF. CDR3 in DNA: TGTGCCAGCTCCCTGGACAGGGGAAACACCATATATTTT.

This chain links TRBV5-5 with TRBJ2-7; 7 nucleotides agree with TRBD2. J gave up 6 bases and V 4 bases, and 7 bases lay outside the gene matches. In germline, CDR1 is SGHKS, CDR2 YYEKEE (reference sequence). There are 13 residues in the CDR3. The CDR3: CASSGWERGEQYF. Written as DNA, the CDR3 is TGTGCCAGCAGCGGCTGGGAGCGGGGCGAGCAGTACTTC. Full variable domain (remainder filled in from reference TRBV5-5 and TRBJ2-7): DAGVTQSPTHLIKTRGQQVTLRCSPISGHKSVSWYQQVLGQGPQFIFQYYEKEERGRGNFPDRFSARQFPNYSSELNVNALLLGDSALYLCASSGWERGEQYFGPGTRLTVT.

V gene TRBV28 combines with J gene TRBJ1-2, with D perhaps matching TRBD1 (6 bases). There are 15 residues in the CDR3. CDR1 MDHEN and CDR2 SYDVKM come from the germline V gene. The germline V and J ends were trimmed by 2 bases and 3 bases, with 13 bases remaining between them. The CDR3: CASSLGGRSYYGYTF. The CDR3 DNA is TGTGCCAGCAGTTTAGGGGGCAGATCTTACTATGGCTACACCTTC.

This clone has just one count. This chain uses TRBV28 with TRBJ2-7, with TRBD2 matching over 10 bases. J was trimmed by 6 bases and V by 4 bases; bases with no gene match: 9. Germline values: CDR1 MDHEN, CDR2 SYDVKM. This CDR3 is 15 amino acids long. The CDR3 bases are TGTGCCAGCAGTTCGGGACTAGCGATCTACGGCGAGCAGTACTTC. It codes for CASSSGLAIYGEQYF. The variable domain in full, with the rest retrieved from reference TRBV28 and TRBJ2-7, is DVKVTQSSRYLVKRTGEKVFLECVQDMDHENMFWYRQDPGLGLRLIYFSYDVKMKEKGDIPEGYSVSREKKERFSLILESASTNQTSMYLCASSSGLAIYGEQYFGPGTRLTVT.

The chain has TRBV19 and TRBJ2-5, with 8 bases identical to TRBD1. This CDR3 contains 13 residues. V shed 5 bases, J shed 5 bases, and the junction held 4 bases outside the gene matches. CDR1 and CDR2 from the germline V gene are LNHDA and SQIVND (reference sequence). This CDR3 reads CASSERDRETQYF. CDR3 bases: TGTGCCAGTAGTGAACGGGACAGGGAGACCCAGTACTTC.

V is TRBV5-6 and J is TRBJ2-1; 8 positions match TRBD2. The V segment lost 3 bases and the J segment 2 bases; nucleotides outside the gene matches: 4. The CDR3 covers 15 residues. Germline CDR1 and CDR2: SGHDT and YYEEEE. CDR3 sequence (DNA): TGTGCCAGCAGCTCCGAAGCGGGGGCCTACAATGAGCAGTTCTTC. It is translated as CASSSEAGAYNEQFF.

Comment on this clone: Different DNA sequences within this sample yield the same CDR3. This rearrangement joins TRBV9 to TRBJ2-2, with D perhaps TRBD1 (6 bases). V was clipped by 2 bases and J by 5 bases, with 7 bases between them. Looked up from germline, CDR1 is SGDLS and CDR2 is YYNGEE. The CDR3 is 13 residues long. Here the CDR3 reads CASSVTGTGELFF. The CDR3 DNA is TGTGCCAGCAGCGTTACAGGGACCGGGGAGCTGTTTTTT.

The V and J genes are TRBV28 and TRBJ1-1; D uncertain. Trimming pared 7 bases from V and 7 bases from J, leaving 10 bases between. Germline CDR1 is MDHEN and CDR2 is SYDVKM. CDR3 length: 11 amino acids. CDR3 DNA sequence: TGTGCCAGCACCGATTACAGTGAAGCTTTCTTT. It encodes CASTDYSEAFF.

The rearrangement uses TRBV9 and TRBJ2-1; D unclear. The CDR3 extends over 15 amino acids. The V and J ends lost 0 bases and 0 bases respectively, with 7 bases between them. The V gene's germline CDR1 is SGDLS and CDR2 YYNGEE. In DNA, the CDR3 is TGTGCCAGCAGCGTAGAACAGAGCTCCTACAATGAGCAGTTCTTC. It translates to CASSVEQSSYNEQFF.

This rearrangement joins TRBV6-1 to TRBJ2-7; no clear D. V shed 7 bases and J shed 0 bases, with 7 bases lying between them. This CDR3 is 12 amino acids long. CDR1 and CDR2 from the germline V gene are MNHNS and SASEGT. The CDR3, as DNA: TGTGCCAGCATACGGAACTCCTACGAGCAGTACTTC. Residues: CASIRNSYEQYF.

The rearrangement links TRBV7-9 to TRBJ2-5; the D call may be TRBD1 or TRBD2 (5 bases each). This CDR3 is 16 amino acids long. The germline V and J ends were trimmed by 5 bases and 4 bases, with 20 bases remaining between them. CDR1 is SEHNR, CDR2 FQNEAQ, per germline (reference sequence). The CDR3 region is CASSLIEEGRRETQYF. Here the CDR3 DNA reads TGTGCCAGCAGCCTCATTGAAGAGGGGCGTCGAGAGACCCAGTACTTC.

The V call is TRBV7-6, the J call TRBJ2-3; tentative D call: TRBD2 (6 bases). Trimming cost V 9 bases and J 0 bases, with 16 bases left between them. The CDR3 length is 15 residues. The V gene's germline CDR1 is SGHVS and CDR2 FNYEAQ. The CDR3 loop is CASTRIAASTDTQYF. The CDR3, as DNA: TGTGCCAGTACTCGGATAGCGGCTAGCACAGATACGCAGTATTTT.

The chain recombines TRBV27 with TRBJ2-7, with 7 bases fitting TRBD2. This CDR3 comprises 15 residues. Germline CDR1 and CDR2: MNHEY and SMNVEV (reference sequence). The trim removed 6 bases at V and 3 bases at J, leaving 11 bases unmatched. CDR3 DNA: TGTGCCAGCAGCCTTCGCCGGGAGGAATTCTACGAGCAGTACTTC. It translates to CASSLRREEFYEQYF.

CDR3 in amino acids: CASSESGLGANVLTF. CDR3 sequence (DNA): TGCGCCAGCAGTGAGTCGGGTCTGGGGGCCAACGTCCTGACTTTC. The rearrangement uses TRBV10-2 and TRBJ2-6; unclear D gene. The CDR3 contains 15 residues. Deletions cut 0 bases from V and 4 bases from J, with 7 bases between. Germline CDR1 reads WSHSY; CDR2 reads SAAADI.

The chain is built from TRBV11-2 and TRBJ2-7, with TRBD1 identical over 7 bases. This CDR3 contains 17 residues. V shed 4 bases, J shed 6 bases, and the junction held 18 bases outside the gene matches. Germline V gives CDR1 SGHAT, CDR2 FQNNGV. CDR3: CASSYSRQGTSTGEQYF. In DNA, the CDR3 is TGTGCCAGCAGCTACAGTCGACAGGGAACCTCTACCGGCGAGCAGTACTTC.

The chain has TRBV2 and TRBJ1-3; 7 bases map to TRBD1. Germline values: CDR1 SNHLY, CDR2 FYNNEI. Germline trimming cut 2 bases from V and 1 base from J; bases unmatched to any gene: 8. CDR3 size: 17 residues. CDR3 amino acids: CASSETIDRVSGNTIYF. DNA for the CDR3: TGTGCCAGCAGTGAAACCATTGACAGGGTATCTGGAAACACCATATATTTT. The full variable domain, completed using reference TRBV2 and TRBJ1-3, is EPEVTQTPSHQVTQMGQEVILRCVPISNHLYFYWYRQILGQKVEFLVSFYNNEISEKSEIFDDQFSVERPDGSNFTLKIRSTKLEDSAMYFCASSETIDRVSGNTIYFGEGSWLTVV.

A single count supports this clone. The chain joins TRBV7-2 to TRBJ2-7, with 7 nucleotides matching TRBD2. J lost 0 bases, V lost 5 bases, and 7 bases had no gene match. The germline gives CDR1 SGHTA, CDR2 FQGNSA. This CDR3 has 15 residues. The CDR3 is CASSQTRTSSYEQYF. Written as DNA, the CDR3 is TGTGCCAGCAGCCAAACAAGGACTAGCTCCTACGAGCAGTACTTC.